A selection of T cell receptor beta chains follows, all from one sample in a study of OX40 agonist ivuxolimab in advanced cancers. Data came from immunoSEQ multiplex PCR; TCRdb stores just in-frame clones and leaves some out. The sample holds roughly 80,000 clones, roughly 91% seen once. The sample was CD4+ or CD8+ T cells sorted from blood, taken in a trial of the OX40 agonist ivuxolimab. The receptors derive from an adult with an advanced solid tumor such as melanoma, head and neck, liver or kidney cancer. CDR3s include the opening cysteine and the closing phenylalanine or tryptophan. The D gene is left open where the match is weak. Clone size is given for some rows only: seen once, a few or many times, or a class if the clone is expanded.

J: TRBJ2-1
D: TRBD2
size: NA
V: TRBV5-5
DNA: TGTGCCAGCAGCTTGGCCAGGATGGGAATAGCGGGAGTGGGCGAGCAGTTCTTC
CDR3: CASSLARMGIAGVGEQFF

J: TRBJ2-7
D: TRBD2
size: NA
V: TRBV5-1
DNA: TGCGCCAGCAGCTTGGTTGGGACTAGCGGGGTCTACGAGCAGTACTTC
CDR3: CASSLVGTSGVYEQYF

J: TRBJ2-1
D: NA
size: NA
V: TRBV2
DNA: TGTGCCAGCGGTACGGGACAAAGTTACAATGAGCAGTTCTTC
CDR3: CASGTGQSYNEQFF

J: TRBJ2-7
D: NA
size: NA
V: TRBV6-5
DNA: TGTGCCAGCAGTTTCAGTGACTCCGAGCAGTACTTC
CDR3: CASSFSDSEQYF

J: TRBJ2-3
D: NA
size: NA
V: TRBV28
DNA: TGTGCCAGCAGTTTCGAACGGGGGACTACAGATACGCAGTATTTT
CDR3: CASSFERGTTDTQYF

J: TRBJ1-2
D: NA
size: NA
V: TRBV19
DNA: TGTGCCAGTAGTCCCGGCGCGGGGGGCTACACCTTC
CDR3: CASSPGAGGYTF

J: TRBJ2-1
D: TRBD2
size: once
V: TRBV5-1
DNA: TGCGCCAGCAGCCGATCGAGCGGGGGCTCCTACAATGAGCAGTTCTTC
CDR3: CASSRSSGGSYNEQFF

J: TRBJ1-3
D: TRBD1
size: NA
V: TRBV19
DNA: TGTGCCAGTAGTACGGACAGGGGAGGATCGGGAAACACCATATATTTT
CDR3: CASSTDRGGSGNTIYF

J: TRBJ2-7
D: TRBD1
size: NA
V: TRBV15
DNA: TGTGCCACCAGCAGATTATCAGGGGGTGGCTACGAGCAGTACTTC
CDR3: CATSRLSGGGYEQYF

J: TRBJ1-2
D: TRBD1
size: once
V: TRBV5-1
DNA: TGCGCCAGCAGCTTGGGGGGACAGAACTATGGCTACACCTTC
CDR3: CASSLGGQNYGYTF

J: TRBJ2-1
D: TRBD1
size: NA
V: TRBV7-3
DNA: TGTGCCAGCAGCTCCCAACAGGGGAATGAGCAGTTCTTC
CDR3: CASSSQQGNEQFF

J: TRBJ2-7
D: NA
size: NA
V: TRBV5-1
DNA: TGCGCCAGCAAGTCCAGGGGCCCCCTCGAGCAGTACTTC
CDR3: CASKSRGPLEQYF

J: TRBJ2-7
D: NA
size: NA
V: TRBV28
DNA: TGTGCCAGCAGTTGGGGACAAGTCTACGAGCAGTACTTC
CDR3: CASSWGQVYEQYF

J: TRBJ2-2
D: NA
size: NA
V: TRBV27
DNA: TGTGCCAGCAGGGAGAGGTCCGCGACCGGGGAGCTGTTTTTT
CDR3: CASRERSATGELFF

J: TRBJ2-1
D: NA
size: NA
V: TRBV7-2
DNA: TGTGCCAGCAGCTTAACACGGGGATCTAATGAGCAGTTCTTC
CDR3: CASSLTRGSNEQFF

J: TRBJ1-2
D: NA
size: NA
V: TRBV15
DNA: TGTGCCACCAGCAGAGATCGAGCCGGGGGTGGCTACACCTTC
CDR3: CATSRDRAGGGYTF

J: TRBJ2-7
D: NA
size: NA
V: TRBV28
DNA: TGTGCCAGCATCTCAGGGACCTACGAGCAGTACTTC
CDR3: CASISGTYEQYF

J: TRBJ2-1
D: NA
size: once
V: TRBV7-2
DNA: TGTGCCAGCAGCTTAGGGGGTAGACTCCCCGGCTCCTACAATGAGCAGTTCTTC
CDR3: CASSLGGRLPGSYNEQFF

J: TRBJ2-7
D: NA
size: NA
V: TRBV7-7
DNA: TGTGCTAGCAGCTTAGGATCGGGGACTGTGTACGAGCAGTACTTC
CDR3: CASSLGSGTVYEQYF

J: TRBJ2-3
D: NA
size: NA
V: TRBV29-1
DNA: TGCAGCGTTGACATCAGCACAGATACGCAGTATTTT
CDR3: CSVDISTDTQYF

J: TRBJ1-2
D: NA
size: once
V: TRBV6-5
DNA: TGTGCCGGCGGGGCAGGGACTAACTATGGCTACACCTTC
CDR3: CAGGAGTNYGYTF

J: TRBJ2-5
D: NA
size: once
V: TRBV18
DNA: TGTGCCAGCTCACCTCAGGGAACCGAAGAGACCCAGTACTTC
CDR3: CASSPQGTEETQYF

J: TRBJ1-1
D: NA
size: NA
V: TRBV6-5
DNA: TGTGCCAGCAGTCCCCAGCAGGGTCTAATCACTGAAGCTTTCTTT
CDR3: CASSPQQGLITEAFF

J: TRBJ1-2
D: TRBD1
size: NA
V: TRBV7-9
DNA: TGTGCCAGCAGCTTCGGACAGGGGGATCGCCATGGCTACACCTTC
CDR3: CASSFGQGDRHGYTF

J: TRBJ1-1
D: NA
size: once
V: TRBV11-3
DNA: TGTGCCAGCAGCTTAGGGGACCCCATCACTGAAGCTTTCTTT
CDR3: CASSLGDPITEAFF

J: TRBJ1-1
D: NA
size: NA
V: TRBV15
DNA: TGTGCCACCAGCAGGGGGGGAGAGAGCACTGAAGCTTTCTTT
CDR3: CATSRGGESTEAFF

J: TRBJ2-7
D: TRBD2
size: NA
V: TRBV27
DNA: TGTGCCAGCAGTTTATCGCGCCTAGCGGGTTCCTCCTACGAGCAGTACTTC
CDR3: CASSLSRLAGSSYEQYF

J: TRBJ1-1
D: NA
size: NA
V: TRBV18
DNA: TGTGCCAGCTCACCAGGTGGCAGTAACACTGAAGCTTTCTTT
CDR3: CASSPGGSNTEAFF

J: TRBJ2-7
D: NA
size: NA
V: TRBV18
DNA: TGTGCCAGCTCACCAAGGCTTTCCTACGAGCAGTACTTC
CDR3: CASSPRLSYEQYF

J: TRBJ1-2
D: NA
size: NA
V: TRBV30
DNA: TGTGCCTGGAGTTTTGGGGGGAACTATGGCTACACCTTC
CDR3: CAWSFGGNYGYTF

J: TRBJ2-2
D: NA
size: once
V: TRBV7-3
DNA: TGTGCCAGCAGCGGGACTCGAGCCGGGGAGCTGTTTTTT
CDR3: CASSGTRAGELFF

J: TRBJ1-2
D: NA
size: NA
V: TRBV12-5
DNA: TGTGCTAGTGGTTTAAACTATGGCTACACCTTC
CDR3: CASGLNYGYTF

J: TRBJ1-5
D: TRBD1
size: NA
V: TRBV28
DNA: TGTGCCAGCAGTTCCGTGGACAGGGGGTTCAATCAGCCCCAGCATTTT
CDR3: CASSSVDRGFNQPQHF

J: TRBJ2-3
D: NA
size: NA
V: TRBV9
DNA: TGTGCCAGCAGCCCCCGGACTAACACAGATACGCAGTATTTT
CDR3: CASSPRTNTDTQYF

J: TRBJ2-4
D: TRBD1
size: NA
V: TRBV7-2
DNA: TGTGCCAGCAGCTCGTTAGGACAGGGGGCGGGAAACATTCAGTACTTC
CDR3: CASSSLGQGAGNIQYF

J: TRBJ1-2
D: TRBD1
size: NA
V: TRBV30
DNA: TGTGCCTGGTCGACCGACAGGGGCGACTATGGCTACACCTTC
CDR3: CAWSTDRGDYGYTF

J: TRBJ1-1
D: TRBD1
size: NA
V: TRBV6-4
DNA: TGTGCCAGCAGTGGGGGGGACAGGGCAGCCGATGAAGCTTTCTTT
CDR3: CASSGGDRAADEAFF

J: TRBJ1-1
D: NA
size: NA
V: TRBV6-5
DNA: TGTGCCAGCAGTTCCCACACGACTGAAGCTTTCTTT
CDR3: CASSSHTTEAFF

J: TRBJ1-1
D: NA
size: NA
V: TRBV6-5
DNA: TGTGCCAGCAGCTCACAGGGTGGGACTGAAGCTTTCTTT
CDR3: CASSSQGGTEAFF

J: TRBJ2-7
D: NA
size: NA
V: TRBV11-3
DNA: TGTGCCAGCAGCCCCTCCGACGAGCAGTACTTC
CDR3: CASSPSDEQYF

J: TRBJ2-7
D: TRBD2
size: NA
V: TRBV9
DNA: TGTGCCAGCAGCGCCGGGATAGCGGGAGATGAGCAGTACTTC
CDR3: CASSAGIAGDEQYF

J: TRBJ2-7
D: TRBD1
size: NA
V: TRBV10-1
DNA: TGCGCCAGCAGTGGGACAGGGGGCTCCTACGAGCAGTACTTC
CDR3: CASSGTGGSYEQYF

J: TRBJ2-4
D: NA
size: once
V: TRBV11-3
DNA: TGTGCCAGCAGCTTAGATACTGGGCGATTCATTCAGTACTTC
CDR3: CASSLDTGRFIQYF

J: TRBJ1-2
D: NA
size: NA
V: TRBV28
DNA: TGTGCCAGCAGCTTGAACTATGGCTACACCTTC
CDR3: CASSLNYGYTF

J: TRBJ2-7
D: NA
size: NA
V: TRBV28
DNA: TGTGCCAGCAGTGATCCGGGACGCTACGAGCAGTACTTC
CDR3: CASSDPGRYEQYF